The 14 T cell receptor beta chains below were found in one sample sequenced in a study of OX40 agonist ivuxolimab in advanced cancers. The library was obtained by the immunoSEQ multiplex PCR assay. Sourced from immuneACCESS, this table was stored by TCRdb with only in-frame sequences that have V and J called. A share of the clones is absent; for the studies checked, an unresolved V gene accounts for under half, and the remainder has no known explanation. The sample contains about 50,000 clones, about 90% of them found a single time. The ten largest clonotypes hold 0.95% to 1.1% of the sample. Sequencing used CD4+ or CD8+ T cells sorted from blood, obtained in a trial of the OX40 agonist ivuxolimab. These receptors were taken from an adult with an advanced solid tumor such as melanoma, head and neck, liver or kidney cancer.

The V gene is TRBV7-9, the J gene TRBJ2-7; TRBD1 matches 11 bases. Germline loops: CDR1 SEHNR, CDR2 FQNEAQ (reference sequence). This CDR3 contains 14 residues. The junction had 4 bases not matched to a gene; V was cut back by 3 bases and J by 6 bases. The CDR3: CASSFADRGLEQYF. The DNA for the CDR3 is TGTGCCAGCAGCTTTGCGGACAGGGGGCTCGAGCAGTACTTC.

The chain combines TRBV7-2 with TRBJ2-6; D is ambiguous. Germline values: CDR1 SGHTA, CDR2 FQGNSA. The V and J ends lost 2 bases and 2 bases respectively, with 1 base between them. The CDR3 runs 13 residues. The CDR3 nucleotides read TGTGCCAGCAGCTTACCTGGGGCCAACGTCCTGACTTTC. As protein: CASSLPGANVLTF.

The chain links TRBV21-1 to TRBJ1-5. TRBV21-1 is an annotated pseudogene. The CDR3 sequence is 17 residues long. The CDR3 region has the DNA TGTGCCAGCAGCAAAAGAGTCAGCCGCCGTCCAAATCAGCCCCAGCATTTT. Residues: CASSKRVSRRPNQPQHF.

The chain links TRBV4-3 to TRBJ1-4; 9 bases match TRBD1. The length of the CDR3 is 14 residues. Trimming cost V 1 base and J 8 bases; bases outside gene matches: 2. CDR1 and CDR2 (germline): LGHNA, YSLEER. The CDR3 sequence is CASSQATGGEKLFF. DNA of the CDR3: TGCGCCAGCAGCCAAGCGACAGGGGGGGAAAAACTGTTTTTT.

The V gene is TRBV5-1, the J gene TRBJ2-1; TRBD2 matches at 7 bases. Germline assignment: CDR1 SGHRS and CDR2 YFSETQ. V dropped 4 bases and J dropped 0; count of bases not matched to a gene: 1. The CDR3 is 14 residues long. The CDR3: CASSGGSSYNEQFF. The CDR3 bases are TGCGCCAGCAGCGGCGGGAGCTCCTACAATGAGCAGTTCTTC.

The rearrangement joins TRBV11-2 to TRBJ2-3; D possibly uses TRBD1 or TRBD2 (5 bases each). Germline CDR1 and CDR2: SGHAT and FQNNGV. The length of the CDR3 is 15 residues. The V end was cut by 1 base, the J end by 6 bases, with 14 bases between. CDR3 sequence: CASSLGGKEVDTQYF. The CDR3 DNA follows: TGTGCCAGCAGCTTAGGGGGCAAGGAGGTTGATACGCAGTATTTT.

The J gene is TRBJ2-1, the V gene TRBV19; tentative D call: TRBD2 (5 bases). The V gene lost 3 bases and the J gene lost 8 bases, with 14 bases spanning the gap. Germline V gene lookup returns CDR1 LNHDA and CDR2 SQIVND (reference sequence). The CDR3 runs 14 residues. This CDR3 is CASSISTRLYEQFF. CDR3 nucleotide sequence: TGTGCCAGTAGTATTAGCACTAGACTCTATGAGCAGTTCTTC.

The V call is TRBV11-2, the J call TRBJ2-5; the match to TRBD1 covers 9 bases. With 5 bases clipped from V and 1 base from J, the junction kept 2 bases outside the gene matches. Germline CDR1 is SGHAT and CDR2 is FQNNGV. There are 14 residues in the CDR3. CDR3 residues: CASSPQGAQETQYF. CDR3 bases: TGTGCCAGCAGCCCACAGGGGGCCCAAGAGACCCAGTACTTC.

J is TRBJ2-7 and V is TRBV4-3; the D gene is possibly TRBD2 (5 bases). In germline, CDR1 is LGHNA, CDR2 YSLEER. CDR3 length equals 14 residues. The ends were cut back, 0 bases at V and 2 bases at J, with 8 bases in the middle. CDR3 region: CASSQEMTTYEQYF. The CDR3 bases are TGCGCCAGCAGCCAAGAAATGACTACCTACGAGCAGTACTTC.

On this clone itself: Sequence at one end of the junction differs from germline and may be a read error. The chain carries TRBV7-8 and TRBJ1-3, with D perhaps TRBD1 (5 bases). The CDR3 is 12 amino acids. Germline V CDR1 and CDR2: SGHVS, FQNEAQ. CDR3 DNA: TGTGCCAGCAGCACTGGGACCTCGACTTCACATTTT. As protein: CASSTGTSTSHF.

The chain couples TRBV4-3 to TRBJ1-6; 7 bases map to TRBD1. This CDR3 region has 14 residues. The trim removed 5 bases at V and 9 bases at J, leaving 7 bases unmatched. Germline loops: CDR1 LGHNA, CDR2 YSLEER. The CDR3 spells CASSTRDSGSPLHF. In DNA form, the CDR3 reads TGCGCCAGCAGCACCCGGGACAGCGGTTCACCCCTCCACTTT.

This chain connects TRBV5-5 to TRBJ1-1, with a tentative D call TRBD1 (5 bases). The germline gives CDR1 SGHKS, CDR2 YYEKEE (reference sequence). The CDR3 contains 15 residues. The V and J ends lost 6 bases and 0 bases respectively, with 15 bases between them. CDR3 nucleotide sequence: TGTGCCAGCACTGGTCTTGGGACGCTGAACACTGAAGCTTTCTTT. Encoded protein: CASTGLGTLNTEAFF.

V is TRBV10-3 and J is TRBJ2-7; no clear D. This CDR3 spans 14 amino acids. V lost 0 bases and J 3 bases, leaving 9 bases between the germline ends. Looked up from germline, CDR1 is ENHRY and CDR2 is SYGVKD. As DNA, the CDR3 is TGTGCCATCAGTGAGTCGCCAGGTTACTACGAGCAGTACTTC. Translated: CAISESPGYYEQYF.

The rearrangement links TRBV25-1 to TRBJ2-7; 9 bases map to TRBD2. This CDR3 is 14 amino acids long. V lost 8 bases, J lost 3 bases, and 8 bases stayed unmatched. The germline gives CDR1 MGHDK, CDR2 SYGVNS. The CDR3 reads CASRPGTSLYEQYF. As DNA, the CDR3 is TGTGCCAGCCGTCCCGGGACTAGCCTCTACGAGCAGTACTTC.